This T cell receptor beta chain stems from a study of cytomegalovirus exposure and HLA in healthy donors. Regarding the study as a whole: According to a later analysis, most TCR beta chains associated with CMV appeared HLA-restricted. Most TCR sequences were uncommon, yet certain public TCRs appeared in many donors. TCR beta V- and J-gene trimming was later associated with a missense DCLRE1C variant. Links to common viral pathogens appeared, in a later analysis, for several of the most significant clusters.

On this clone itself: The antigen remains undetermined.

The PCR used 60 Vbeta and 13 Jbeta primers. Sequenced by immunoSEQ multiplex PCR; TCRdb stores in-frame clones only, minus some. Among 200,000 to 250,000 clones, roughly 83% were seen once, and the ten largest hold more than 0.6%. This receptor was obtained from a boy aged 2 to 9 in good health and CMV-seronegative. Source material: PBMCs.

In nucleotides, the CDR3 is TGCAGTGCTAGAGAGAGTGGCGAGCAGTACTTC. Translation: CSARESGEQYF. V is TRBV20-1 and J is TRBJ2-7; D is ambiguous. The V end was cut by 0 bases, the J end by 6 bases, with 6 bases between. The CDR3 is 11 residues long. Germline CDR1 and CDR2: DFQATT and SNEGSKA (reference sequence).